These 25 T cell receptor beta chains were sequenced from one sample in a study of T cell repertoires in aging, cancer and after chemotherapy. Rearranged V-D-J TRB sequences were amplified with a mixed TRB-A/B primer pool. TCRdb analysed the multiplex PCR reads with MiXCR anew, one entry per CDR3 protein. This table holds about 2,500 distinct CDR3 sequences, around 25% found once. The template was genomic DNA from peripheral blood, not RNA. Material for sequencing was blood. These receptor sequences come from a human donor in good health.

By share of the sample, this clonotype is medium-sized. The J gene is TRBJ1-6, the V gene TRBV6-4; D is unresolved. CDR3 length: 14 residues. The V end lost 5 bases, the J end lost 9 bases, and 14 bases lay between the germline ends. From germline, CDR1 is MRHNA and CDR2 SNTAGT. The CDR3 is CASSSTVMGSPLHF. CDR3 DNA sequence: TGTGCCAGCAGTTCGACGGTCATGGGTTCACCCCTCCACTTT.

This clonotype qualifies as large (0.1 to 1%). The V and J genes are TRBV19 and TRBJ2-6; D gene ambiguous. CDR1 LNHDA and CDR2 SQIVND come from the germline V gene (reference sequence). The V gene lost 5 bases and the J gene lost 6 bases, with 14 bases spanning the gap. CDR3 length: 15 residues. The CDR3 DNA reads TGTGCCAGTAGTGCCCTCGAGAAGGAGGCCAACGTCCTGACTTTC. Residues: CASSALEKEANVLTF.

In this sample, this clonotype is medium-sized (0.01 to 0.1%). The chain couples TRBV19 to TRBJ2-5; TRBD1 might be the D (6 bases). The CDR3 runs to 16 residues. The ends were cut back, 1 base at V and 2 bases at J, with 14 bases in the middle. CDR1 LNHDA and CDR2 SQIVND come from the germline V gene (reference sequence). CDR3 bases: TGTGCCAGTAGTATAGGAACAGGGCTTCATCAAGAGACCCAGTACTTC. This sequence encodes CASSIGTGLHQETQYF.

This clonotype qualifies as medium-sized. The chain employs TRBV7-9 and TRBJ1-2, with 7 positions matching TRBD1. The V gene's germline CDR1 is SEHNR and CDR2 FQNEAQ (reference sequence). This CDR3 region has 12 residues. Unmatched junction bases numbered 2, after V lost 5 bases and J lost 5 bases. The CDR3 here is CASSPGQYGYTF. CDR3 nucleotides: TGTGCCAGCAGCCCGGGACAGTATGGCTACACCTTC.

This clonotype is medium-sized in the sample. J is TRBJ1-4 and V is TRBV5-5, with 7 bases aligning to TRBD1. Germline V lookup: CDR1 SGHKS, CDR2 YYEKEE (reference sequence). V trimming: 4 bases; J trimming: 3 bases; junction bases outside the gene matches: 6. The CDR3 is 15 residues long. CDR3: CASSRDSTPNEKLFF. The CDR3 nucleotides are TGTGCCAGCAGCCGGGACAGTACTCCTAATGAAAAACTGTTTTTT.

This clonotype counts as medium-sized. The gene calls are TRBV6-1 and TRBJ1-5; D is possibly TRBD1 (6 bases). CDR1 MNHNS and CDR2 SASEGT come from the germline V gene. CDR3 size: 14 residues. Trimming cost V 7 bases and J 5 bases, with 15 bases left between them. CDR3 DNA: TGTGCCAGCATCGAGGACAGTACATATCAGCCCCAGCATTTT. Translation gives CASIEDSTYQPQHF.

The chain couples TRBV7-2 to TRBJ1-2; D might be TRBD1 (5 bases). Trimming removed 3 bases from V and 0 bases from J, with 11 bases in between. This CDR3 is built from 15 residues. CDR1 SGHTA and CDR2 FQGNSA come from the germline V gene. The CDR3 nucleotides read TGTGCCAGCAGCTTGGGGCAGCCCGCTAACTATGGCTACACCTTC. Its protein product is CASSLGQPANYGYTF.

The chain is built from TRBV6-2 or TRBV6-3 and TRBJ2-1, with TRBD1 matching over 9 bases. CDR3 length: 14 residues. Germline values: CDR1 MNHEY, CDR2 SVGEGT. After removal of 2 bases from V and 9 bases from J, the junction contained 5 bases not matched to a gene. The CDR3 coding sequence is TGTGCCAGCAGTTACATGGGGACAGGGCTTGAGCAGTTCTTC. This gives the protein CASSYMGTGLEQFF.

This clonotype is medium-sized (0.01 to 0.1%) within its sample. The J gene is TRBJ2-3, the V gene TRBV13; 12 bases align to TRBD2. J lost 3 bases, V lost 5 bases, and 9 bases had no gene match. Germline values: CDR1 PRHDT, CDR2 FYEKMQ (reference sequence). The CDR3 loop spans 17 amino acids. DNA of the CDR3: TGTGCCAGCAGCCAAATAACCGGGACTAGCGGGACAGATACGCAGTATTTT. It codes for CASSQITGTSGTDTQYF.

V and J are TRBV28 and TRBJ1-2; the match to TRBD1 covers 8 bases. Germline V gives CDR1 MDHEN, CDR2 SYDVKM. With V trimmed by 8 bases and J by 2 bases, 1 base remained unmatched. The CDR3 sequence is 12 residues long. The CDR3 sequence: CASGQGNYGYTF. CDR3 nucleotide sequence: TGTGCCAGCGGACAGGGAAACTATGGCTACACCTTC.

This clonotype was recorded a few times. The rearrangement uses TRBV7-2 and TRBJ2-3, with 9 positions matching TRBD2. V gave up 5 bases and J gave up 1 base; unmatched junction bases: 7. Germline CDR1 reads SGHTA; CDR2 reads FQGNSA. The length of the CDR3 is 16 residues. The CDR3: CASSRGLAGGTDTQYF. CDR3 nucleotide sequence: TGTGCCAGCAGCCGGGGACTAGCTGGGGGCACAGATACGCAGTATTTT. Using reference TRBV7-2 and TRBJ2-3 for the parts outside the CDR3, the full variable domain is GAGVSQSPSNKVTEKGKDVELRCDPISGHTALYWYRQSLGQGLEFLIYFQGNSAPDKSGLPSDRFSAERTGGSVSTLTIQRTQQEDSAVYLCASSRGLAGGTDTQYFGPGTRLTVL.

This clonotype was seen only a few times. CDR3 sequence reads: CASSIGPGYEQYF. Written as DNA, the CDR3 is TGTGCCAGTAGTATAGGGCCAGGCTACGAGCAGTACTTC. The chain uses TRBV19 and TRBJ2-7; no firm D call. The germline CDR1 and CDR2 sequences are LNHDA and SQIVND (reference sequence). Trimming removed 1 base from V and 3 bases from J, with 7 bases in between. The CDR3 spans 13 residues. The complete variable domain, with remaining parts taken from reference TRBV19 and TRBJ2-7, reads DGGITQSPKYLFRKEGQNVTLSCEQNLNHDAMYWYRQDPGQGLRLIYYSQIVNDFQKGDIAEGYSVSREKKESFPLTVTSAQKNPTAFYLCASSIGPGYEQYFGPGTRLTVT.

This clonotype was counted between two and nine times. The genes are TRBV7-9 and TRBJ2-3, with a tentative D call TRBD2 (7 bases). CDR1 is SEHNR, CDR2 FQNEAQ, per germline (reference sequence). This CDR3 comprises 17 residues. V was clipped by 2 bases and J by 2 bases, with 17 bases between them. The CDR3 loop is CASSLRGGGATTDTQYF. The CDR3 coding sequence is TGTGCCAGCAGCTTAAGGGGGGGGGGGGCCACCACAGATACGCAGTATTTT.

In its sample, this clonotype is medium-sized. The chain employs TRBV5-6 and TRBJ2-3; D call uncertain. CDR1 is SGHDT and CDR2 is YYEEEE in the germline V gene. CDR3 size: 16 residues. Trimming left V 0 bases short and J 0 bases short, with 11 bases between. The CDR3 nucleotides read TGTGCCAGCAGCTTGGCCAATTGGTACAGCACAGATACGCAGTATTTT. It yields the protein CASSLANWYSTDTQYF.

The chain combines TRBV28 with TRBJ2-7; 7 positions agree with TRBD1. The CDR3 has 15 amino acids. Germline CDR1 is MDHEN and CDR2 is SYDVKM. V lost 10 bases, J lost 0 bases, and 12 bases stayed unmatched. As DNA, the CDR3 is TGTGCCACCGAAACCGCAGGGGGAAGCTCCTACGAGCAGTACTTC. Translating gives CATETAGGSSYEQYF.

Regarding this clonotype: Since a much larger clone is just one base distant, this may be a read error. The chain couples TRBV12-3 or TRBV12-4 to TRBJ1-6; D is unresolved. CDR3 length: 14 residues. Here the CDR3 DNA reads TGTGCCAGCAGTTTCAGCTCCTATAATTCACCCCTCAACTTT. It translates to CASSFSSYNSPLNF.

By its share, this clonotype is large. The chain has TRBV29-1 and TRBJ1-2; the D is unclear. Germline V gene sequence: CDR1 SQVTM, CDR2 ANQGSEA. The length of the CDR3 is 12 residues. Trimming removed 7 bases at V and 3 bases at J, with 12 bases between. For the CDR3, the DNA is TGCAGCGCCGAGAGGGATGACTATGGCTACACCTTC. Amino acids: CSAERDDYGYTF.

Relative to its sample, this clonotype is medium-sized (0.01 to 0.1%). The J gene is TRBJ2-7, the V gene TRBV5-4; TRBD2 aligns across 8 bases. CDR3 length equals 16 residues. CDR1 and CDR2 (germline): SGHNT, YYREEE (reference sequence). The ends lost 4 bases at V and 0 bases at J; junction bases unmatched: 9. CDR3 bases: TGTGCCAGCAGCCGTGTAAGCGGGGGAGGCTCCTACGAGCAGTACTTC. Protein sequence: CASSRVSGGGSYEQYF.

This clonotype was detected a few times. The chain links TRBV12-3 or TRBV12-4 to TRBJ2-7, with 9 bases that match TRBD2. The J segment lost 0 bases and the V segment lost 3 bases, leaving 3 bases of the junction unmatched. CDR3 length: 15 amino acids. The CDR3 DNA follows: TGTGCCAGCAGTTTTAGCGGGGGTCCCTCCTACGAGCAGTACTTC. Its translation: CASSFSGGPSYEQYF.

The rearrangement uses TRBV20-1 and TRBJ2-7; a possible D gene is TRBD1 (6 bases). Trimming cost V 3 bases and J 7 bases, with 19 bases left between them. CDR1 is DFQATT, CDR2 SNEGSKA, per germline (reference sequence). CDR3 length: 14 residues. CDR3 nucleotides: TGCAGTGCTAGCCGGCAGATCAGGGGTGAAGAGCAGTACTTC. It is translated as CSASRQIRGEEQYF.

By share, this clonotype counts as medium-sized. The genes are TRBV6-2 or TRBV6-3 and TRBJ2-2; 7 bases are shared with TRBD1. Germline V gene sequence: CDR1 MNHEY, CDR2 SVGEGT. This CDR3 is built from 14 residues. The junction had 8 bases not matched to a gene; V was cut back by 6 bases and J by 7 bases. The CDR3 here is CASRSGQIFGELFF. For the CDR3, the DNA is TGTGCCAGCAGGTCGGGACAGATATTCGGGGAGCTGTTTTTT.

In its sample, this clonotype was seen a few times. The chain combines TRBV4-3 with TRBJ2-1; 11 positions agree with TRBD2. The V and J ends lost 4 bases and 8 bases, in that order; junction bases with no gene match: 7. Germline values: CDR1 LGHNA, CDR2 YSLEER. CDR3 length: 15 residues. CDR3 amino acids: CASSLGTSGGDEQFF. The DNA for the CDR3 is TGCGCCAGCAGCCTCGGGACTAGCGGTGGGGATGAGCAGTTCTTC.

The V call is TRBV18, the J call TRBJ2-2, with D uncertain. The CDR3 is 13 residues long. V lost 0 bases and J 7 bases, leaving 6 bases between the germline ends. CDR1 KGHSH and CDR2 LQKENI come from the germline V gene. CDR3: CASSPPAVGELFF. The CDR3 DNA reads as TGTGCCAGCTCACCACCGGCGGTCGGGGAGCTGTTTTTT.

This clonotype is medium-sized (0.01 to 0.1%). As DNA, the CDR3 is TGTGCCAGCATTCCGGGACTAGCGGGGAATGATTCCTACAATGAGCAGTTCTTC. Translating gives CASIPGLAGNDSYNEQFF. The chain is built from TRBV6-5 and TRBJ2-1, with 13 bases identical to TRBD2. Germline-derived CDR1 and CDR2 are MNHEY and SVGAGI. This CDR3 has 18 amino acids. Unmatched junction bases numbered 10, after V lost 7 bases and J lost 1 base.

Judged by abundance, this clonotype is medium-sized. The rearrangement uses TRBV6-1 and TRBJ2-7, with TRBD1 matching over 9 bases. V lost 2 bases and J lost 5; bases outside the gene matches: 7. CDR3 size: 15 residues. Per the germline V gene, CDR1 is MNHNS and CDR2 is SASEGT. The CDR3, as DNA: TGTGCCAGCAGTGAAAGGGGGACAGGGCTTGACGAGCAGTACTTC. Its protein is CASSERGTGLDEQYF.